This entry lists 8 T cell receptor beta chains sequenced from one sample in a study of CD8+CD57+ T cells in acquired aplastic anemia. Flow cytometry had shown expanded CD8+CD57+ cells in the patients chosen for sequencing. Profiles of TCR beta VDJ and CDR3 were generated from a genomic DNA template. TCRdb passed the reads through MiXCR, listing each CDR3 protein once. The table records around 150,000 distinct CDR3 sequences, around 48% of them present only once. Sequences were obtained from sorted CD4+, CD8+, or CD8+CD57+ T cells (not recorded which) from PBMCs. These receptors all stem from a human donor with aplastic anemia.

Only one count was recorded for this clonotype. The chain combines TRBV2 with TRBJ2-3; 10 bases are a match to TRBD2. This CDR3 is built from 16 residues. Germline V gene sequence: CDR1 SNHLY, CDR2 FYNNEI. Trimming removed 2 bases from V and 5 bases from J; junction bases left unmatched: 7. DNA of the CDR3: TGTGCCAGCAGTGAATGGCTAGCGGGAGTCATAGATACGCAGTATTTT. This codes for CASSEWLAGVIDTQYF. Together with reference TRBV2 and TRBJ2-3, the CDR3 gives the full variable domain: EPEVTQTPSHQVTQMGQEVILRCVPISNHLYFYWYRQILGQKVEFLVSFYNNEISEKSEIFDDQFSVERPDGSNFTLKIRSTKLEDSAMYFCASSEWLAGVIDTQYFGPGTRLTVL.

The chain uses TRBV9 and TRBJ1-1; 7 bases match TRBD1. The CDR3 contains 13 residues. Germline V gene sequence: CDR1 SGDLS, CDR2 YYNGEE. The ends lost 4 bases at V and 10 bases at J; junction bases unmatched: 10. The CDR3 here is CASSLSPGQLAFF. CDR3 in DNA: TGTGCCAGCAGCCTAAGCCCGGGACAGCTAGCTTTCTTT.

The chain is built from TRBV7-9 and TRBJ2-7; 7 nucleotides match TRBD1. V was pared by 6 bases and J by 3 bases, with 8 bases of the junction left unmatched. The CDR3 has 14 amino acids. Germline-derived CDR1 and CDR2 are SEHNR and FQNEAQ (reference sequence). CDR3 amino acids: CASSSDREIYEQYF. The DNA of the CDR3 is TGTGCCAGCAGTTCCGACAGGGAGATCTACGAGCAGTACTTC.

This clonotype was recorded at least ten times. This rearrangement joins TRBV2 to TRBJ1-1; unclear D gene. The germline gives CDR1 SNHLY, CDR2 FYNNEI. V was clipped by 1 base and J by 3 bases, with 6 bases between them. The CDR3 covers 13 residues. CDR3 in amino acids: CASSEGVDTEAFF. The CDR3 DNA is TGTGCCAGCAGTGAAGGGGTCGACACTGAAGCTTTCTTT.

This clonotype has only a few counts. The V call is TRBV29-1, the J call TRBJ1-1; D possibly corresponds to TRBD1 (5 bases). From germline, CDR1 is SQVTM and CDR2 ANQGSEA. The CDR3 contains 11 residues. V lost 4 bases and J lost 4, with 7 bases in between. CDR3 in amino acids: CSVAQGTEAFF. As DNA, the CDR3 is TGCAGCGTTGCTCAGGGCACTGAAGCTTTCTTT.

This clonotype was detected many times. V is TRBV6-1 and J is TRBJ2-1; TRBD2 matches at 10 bases. This CDR3 has 16 residues. In germline, CDR1 is MNHNS, CDR2 SASEGT. V trimming: 5 bases; J trimming: 5 bases; junction bases outside the gene matches: 9. CDR3 sequence: CASSLPTSGLDNEQFF. CDR3 DNA sequence: TGTGCCAGCAGTCTCCCGACTAGCGGGTTAGACAATGAGCAGTTCTTC.

The chain employs TRBV7-2 and TRBJ2-1, with unresolved D. The CDR3 runs 11 residues. The germline V and J ends were trimmed by 4 bases and 11 bases, with 9 bases remaining between them. CDR1 is SGHTA, CDR2 FQGNSA, per germline. The chain's CDR3 is CASSSGFKQFF. The CDR3 DNA sequence: TGTGCCAGCAGCTCGGGTTTTAAGCAGTTCTTC.

V and J are TRBV2 and TRBJ2-7; no firm D call. Between the trimmed V and J ends, which lost 6 bases and 2 bases, there was a span of 8 bases. The CDR3 is 12 amino acids. The germline V gene has CDR1 SNHLY and CDR2 FYNNEI. The CDR3: CASSTKAYEQYF. In nucleotides, the CDR3 is TGTGCCAGCAGCACCAAGGCCTACGAGCAGTACTTC.